This record concerns one T cell receptor beta chain sequence. The trim removed 2 bases at V and 8 bases at J, leaving 17 bases unmatched. The CDR3 contains 17 residues. Germline V gene sequence: CDR1 LGHNA, CDR2 YNFKEQ. The data were taken from a study of blood T cell repertoires in COVID-19. Study in general: T cells, B-cell-depleted T cells, or PBMCs provided the cDNA or gDNA that served as material.

Original handling: Nucleated cell counts were estimated from reference gene primer amplification. Measured with immunoSEQ multiplex PCR; TCRdb has only the in-frame clones, and not every one. V and J calls and clone size are given by that table; D and trimming were obtained from the DNA. The sample has about 140,000 clones, about three quarters seen once; the top ten hold roughly 4.7%. This rearrangement joins TRBV4-2 to TRBJ1-2; 7 nucleotides align to TRBD1. This sequence was found in a woman aged 80 or over with active or convalescent COVID-19. Sequencing used peripheral blood. Here the CDR3 reads CASSQIINRGAAGGYTF. The CDR3, as DNA: TGTGCCAGCAGCCAAATCATAAACAGGGGAGCTGCGGGAGGCTACACCTTC.